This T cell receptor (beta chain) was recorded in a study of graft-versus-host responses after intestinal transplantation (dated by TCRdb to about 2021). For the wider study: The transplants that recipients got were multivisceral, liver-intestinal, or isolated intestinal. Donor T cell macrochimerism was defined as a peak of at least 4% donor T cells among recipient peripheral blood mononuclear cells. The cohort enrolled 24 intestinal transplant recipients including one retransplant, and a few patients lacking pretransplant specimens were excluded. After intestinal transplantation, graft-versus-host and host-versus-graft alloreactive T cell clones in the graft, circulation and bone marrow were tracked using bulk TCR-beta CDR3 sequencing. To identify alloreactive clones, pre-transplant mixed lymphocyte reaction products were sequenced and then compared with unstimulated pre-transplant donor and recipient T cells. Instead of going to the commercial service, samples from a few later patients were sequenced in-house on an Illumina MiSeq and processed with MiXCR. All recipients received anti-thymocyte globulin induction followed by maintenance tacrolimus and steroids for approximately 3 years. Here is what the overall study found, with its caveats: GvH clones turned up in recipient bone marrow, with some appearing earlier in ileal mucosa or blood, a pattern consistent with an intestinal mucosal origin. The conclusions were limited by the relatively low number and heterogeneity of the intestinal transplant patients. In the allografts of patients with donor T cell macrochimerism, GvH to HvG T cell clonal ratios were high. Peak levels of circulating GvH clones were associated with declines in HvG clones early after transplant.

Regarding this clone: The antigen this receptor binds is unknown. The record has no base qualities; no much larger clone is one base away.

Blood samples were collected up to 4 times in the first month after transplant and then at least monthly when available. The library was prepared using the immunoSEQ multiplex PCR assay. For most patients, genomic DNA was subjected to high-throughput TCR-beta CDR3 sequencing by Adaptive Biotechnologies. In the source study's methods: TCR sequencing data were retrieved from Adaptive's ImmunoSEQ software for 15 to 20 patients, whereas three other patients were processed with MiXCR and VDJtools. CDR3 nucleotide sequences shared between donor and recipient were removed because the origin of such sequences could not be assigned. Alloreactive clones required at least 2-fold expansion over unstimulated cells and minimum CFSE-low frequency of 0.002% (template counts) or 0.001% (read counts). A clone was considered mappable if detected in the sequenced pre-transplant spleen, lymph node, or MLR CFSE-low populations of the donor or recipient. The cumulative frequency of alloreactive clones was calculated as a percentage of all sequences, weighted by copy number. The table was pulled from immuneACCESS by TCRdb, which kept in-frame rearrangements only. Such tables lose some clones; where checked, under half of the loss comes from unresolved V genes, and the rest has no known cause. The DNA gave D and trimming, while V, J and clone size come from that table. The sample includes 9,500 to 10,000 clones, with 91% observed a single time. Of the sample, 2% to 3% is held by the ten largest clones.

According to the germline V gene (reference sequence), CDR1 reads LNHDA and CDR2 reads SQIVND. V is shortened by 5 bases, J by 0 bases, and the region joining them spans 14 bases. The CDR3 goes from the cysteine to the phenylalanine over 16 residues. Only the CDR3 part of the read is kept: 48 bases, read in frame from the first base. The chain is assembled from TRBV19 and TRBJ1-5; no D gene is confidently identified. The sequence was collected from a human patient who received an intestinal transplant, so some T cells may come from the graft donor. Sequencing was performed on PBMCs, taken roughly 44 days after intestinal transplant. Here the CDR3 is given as CASSGEQVNSNQPQHF. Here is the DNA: TGTGCCAGTAGTGGGGAGCAGGTAAATAGCAATCAGCCCCAGCATTTT.